Sequencing of this TCR beta chain was carried out in a study of cytomegalovirus exposure and HLA in healthy donors. Germline V gene sequence: CDR1 MGHDK, CDR2 SYGVNS. V gave up 6 bases and J gave up 7 bases; unmatched junction bases: 10. This CDR3 region has 14 residues. PCR employed 60 Vbeta and 13 Jbeta primers. Clones were sequenced by immunoSEQ multiplex PCR, and TCRdb holds only the in-frame ones, with some missing. This repertoire includes approximately 110,000 clones. This chain links TRBV25-1 with TRBJ1-2; 8 nucleotides agree with TRBD1. The TCR comes from a man aged 35 to 55 in good health and CMV-seronegative. The sample was PBMCs. Here the CDR3 reads CASSISDRGGGYTF. DNA of the CDR3: TGTGCCAGCAGCATATCAGACAGGGGTGGTGGCTACACCTTC.